One sample yielded the 27 T cell receptor beta chains listed below, sequenced in a study of CD8 T cells in ankylosing spondylitis. TCRdb processed the 5' RACE reads anew with MiXCR; each CDR3 protein has one entry. The data contain fewer than 250,000 distinct CDR3 sequences, under 12% of them singletons. Specimen: blood, either unsorted or a sorted T cell fraction (not recorded which). All receptors derive from a male donor with ankylosing spondylitis or in good health (not recorded which).

There are many counts of this clonotype. This sequence joins TRBV5-1 and TRBJ2-1, with D perhaps TRBD1 or TRBD2 (5 bases each). The CDR3 has 15 amino acids. Trimming shortened V by 0 bases and J by 6 bases, and 13 bases separated the two germline ends. The germline V gene has CDR1 SGHRS and CDR2 YFSETQ. The CDR3 DNA reads TGCGCCAGCAGCTTGGTTGGGGGTCGGGGCAATGAGCAGTTCTTC. This gives the protein CASSLVGGRGNEQFF. The full variable domain, in which reference TRBV5-1 and TRBJ2-1 provide the parts outside the CDR3, is KAGVTQTPRYLIKTRGQQVTLSCSPISGHRSVSWYQQTPGQGLQFLFEYFSETQRNKGNFPGRFSGRQFSNSRSEMNVSTLELGDSALYLCASSLVGGRGNEQFFGPGTRLTVL.

At least ten counts were recorded for this clonotype. The CDR3 spells CASSLEPGSQPQHF. Here the CDR3 DNA reads TGCGCCAGCAGCTTGGAGCCAGGCAGTCAGCCCCAGCATTTT. The chain is built from TRBV5-1 and TRBJ1-5; D is ambiguous. The CDR3 has 14 amino acids. The germline CDR1 and CDR2 sequences are SGHRS and YFSETQ. Trimming stripped 0 bases from V and 6 bases from J, with 10 bases between.

This sequence joins TRBV7-2 and TRBJ2-1; 7 positions match TRBD2. Germline V gene lookup returns CDR1 SGHTA and CDR2 FQGNSA. This CDR3 has 16 residues. V trimming: 4 bases; J trimming: 6 bases; junction bases outside the gene matches: 12. The CDR3 coding sequence is TGTGCCAGCAGCTCCCTGCGGGGCGGGAGACCCAATGAGCAGTTCTTC. Protein product: CASSSLRGGRPNEQFF.

There are many counts of this clonotype. The V and J genes are TRBV4-1 and TRBJ1-1; TRBD1 is a possible D gene (5 bases). V was shortened by 0 bases and J by 0 bases, with 11 bases between the two germline ends. In germline, CDR1 is MGHRA, CDR2 YSYEKL. The CDR3 length is 16 residues. The CDR3 coding sequence is TGCGCCAGCAGCCAAGATAGGGTCAGGGTGAACACTGAAGCTTTCTTT. It is translated as CASSQDRVRVNTEAFF.

This clonotype was counted ten times or more. The gene calls are TRBV5-1 and TRBJ2-3, with 9 nucleotides matching TRBD2. Germline CDR1 SGHRS, CDR2 YFSETQ. CDR3 length equals 14 residues. V trimming: 4 bases; J trimming: 7 bases; junction bases outside the gene matches: 7. The CDR3 spells CASSVAGERHTQYF. CDR3 coding DNA: TGCGCCAGCAGCGTAGCGGGAGAGAGACATACGCAGTATTTT.

This clonotype was counted only a few times. This chain links TRBV4-1 with TRBJ2-1; D is possibly TRBD1 or TRBD2 (6 bases each). V dropped 3 bases and J dropped 4 bases, with 13 bases sitting between them. CDR1 and CDR2 (germline): MGHRA, YSYEKL. This CDR3 region has 15 residues. As DNA, the CDR3 is TGCGCCAGCAGCCAGAGTCGGGGGCAATACAATGAGCAGTTCTTC. Translated, it gives CASSQSRGQYNEQFF.

As regards this clonotype: This may come from a read error, since a much larger clone is one base off. The chain employs TRBV5-1 and TRBJ2-3; the match to TRBD2 covers 7 bases. J gave up 1 base and V 1 base, and 6 bases lay outside the gene matches. CDR3 size: 16 residues. Germline assignment: CDR1 SGHRS and CDR2 YFSETQ. The DNA for the CDR3 is TGCGCCAGCAGCTTGATAGGCGGGAGCGGCACAGATACGCAGTATTTT. It translates to CASSLIGGSGTDTQYF.

This clonotype has at least ten counts. This chain joins TRBV20-1 and TRBJ2-1; D unresolved. The CDR3 runs 11 residues. V lost 0 bases and J lost 12, with 9 bases in between. Per germline, CDR1 DFQATT and CDR2 SNEGSKA (reference sequence). Here the CDR3 reads CSARDDQRQFF. CDR3 sequence (DNA): TGCAGTGCTAGAGACGACCAACGGCAGTTCTTC.

The rearrangement uses TRBV20-1 and TRBJ1-1; D perhaps matches TRBD1 (5 bases). The length of the CDR3 is 13 residues. The germline V and J ends were trimmed by 3 bases and 3 bases, with 11 bases remaining between them. Germline lookup yields CDR1 DFQATT and CDR2 SNEGSKA (reference sequence). The CDR3 loop is CSASSGADTEAFF. The CDR3 bases are TGCAGTGCTAGTAGTGGGGCGGACACTGAAGCTTTCTTT.

This clonotype was counted many times. The rearrangement links TRBV9 to TRBJ2-1, with TRBD2 matching over 8 bases. V was clipped by 0 bases and J by 4 bases; unmatched bases: 3. This CDR3 is built from 15 residues. Germline values: CDR1 SGDLS, CDR2 YYNGEE. This chain's CDR3 is CASSVVSGRYNEQFF. The DNA of the CDR3 is TGTGCCAGCAGCGTAGTCAGCGGGAGATACAATGAGCAGTTCTTC.

Note on this clonotype: This may be a read error, as it is one base from a much larger clone. The chain links TRBV7-9 to TRBJ2-3, with no clear D. V gave up 5 bases and J gave up 7 bases, with 10 bases separating them. The CDR3 extends over 12 amino acids. Germline V gene data show CDR1 as SEHNR and CDR2 as FQNEAQ (reference sequence). The CDR3 nucleotides are TGTGCCAGCAGCACCGAGGTGAATACGCAGTATTTT. Translation: CASSTEVNTQYF. Filled out from reference TRBV7-9 and TRBJ2-3, the complete variable domain reads DTGVSQNPRHKITKRGQNVTFRCDPISEHNRLYWYRQTLGQGPEFLTYFQNEAQLEKSRLLSDRFSAERPKGSFSTLEIQRTEQGDSAMYLCASSTEVNTQYFGPGTRLTVL.

This clonotype was picked up many times. The chain employs TRBV29-1 and TRBJ2-1; 8 bases map to TRBD1. Losses at the gene ends were 7 bases for V and 5 bases for J; bases not matched to a gene: 7. CDR3 length: 13 amino acids. Germline CDR1 is SQVTM and CDR2 is ANQGSEA. The CDR3 spells CSADRGAHNEQFF. CDR3 sequence (DNA): TGCAGCGCCGACAGGGGAGCCCACAATGAGCAGTTCTTC.

This clonotype has a count of ten or more. This chain uses TRBV2 with TRBJ1-1; D is perhaps TRBD1 (5 bases). The V gene's germline CDR1 is SNHLY and CDR2 FYNNEI. The CDR3 has 13 residues. V was trimmed by 6 bases and J by 5 bases, leaving 13 bases between them. The CDR3 nucleotides read TGTGCCAGCAGCCCGGGGCTGAGGACTGAAGCTTTCTTT. It specifies CASSPGLRTEAFF.

Ten or more counts support this clonotype. The rearrangement links TRBV4-1 to TRBJ2-3; 9 bases fit TRBD2. The ends lost 3 bases at V and 3 bases at J; junction bases unmatched: 4. CDR3 length: 15 residues. Per germline, CDR1 MGHRA and CDR2 YSYEKL. In DNA, the CDR3 is TGCGCCAGCAGCCACCCGGGACTAGCAACAGATACGCAGTATTTT. It encodes CASSHPGLATDTQYF.

This clonotype was picked up a small number of times. The chain is built from TRBV6-6 and TRBJ2-7; either TRBD1 or TRBD2 may supply D (6 bases each). V lost 3 bases and J 3 bases, leaving 12 bases between the germline ends. This CDR3 has 14 amino acids. Germline V gives CDR1 MNHNY, CDR2 SVGAGI (reference sequence). The CDR3 is CASSYTGAGYEQYF. Written as DNA, the CDR3 is TGTGCCAGCAGTTATACGGGGGCCGGCTACGAGCAGTACTTC.

The chain joins TRBV30 to TRBJ1-2, with D perhaps matching TRBD1 (5 bases). The length of the CDR3 is 15 residues. The ends were cut back, 0 bases at V and 4 bases at J, with 15 bases in the middle. The germline gives CDR1 GTSNPN, CDR2 SVGIG (reference sequence). CDR3 bases: TGTGCCTGGAGTGTAGGGGAAGGATGGGTCTATGGCTACACCTTC. Its protein product is CAWSVGEGWVYGYTF.

V is TRBV12-3 or TRBV12-4 and J is TRBJ2-1, with D unclear. V was clipped by 1 base and J by 11 bases, with 9 bases between them. The CDR3 contains 12 residues. The CDR3 here is CASSLEWGKQFF. CDR3 DNA sequence: TGTGCCAGCAGTTTAGAGTGGGGAAAGCAGTTCTTC.

This clonotype was detected many times. The chain recombines TRBV19 with TRBJ1-1; a possible D gene is TRBD1 (6 bases). This CDR3 comprises 14 residues. Germline assignment: CDR1 LNHDA and CDR2 SQIVND (reference sequence). Trimming shortened V by 1 base and J by 8 bases, and 14 bases separated the two germline ends. The CDR3 sequence is CASSIGGGGGEAFF. In nucleotides, the CDR3 is TGTGCCAGTAGTATAGGCGGTGGGGGCGGGGAAGCTTTCTTT.

The chain joins TRBV7-9 to TRBJ2-7, with 8 positions matching TRBD1. The junction had 5 bases not matched to a gene; V was cut back by 3 bases and J by 4 bases. The CDR3 extends over 14 amino acids. Per germline, CDR1 SEHNR and CDR2 FQNEAQ (reference sequence). CDR3 sequence reads: CASSLEQGVYEQYF. CDR3 nucleotides: TGTGCCAGCAGCTTGGAACAGGGGGTATACGAGCAGTACTTC.

This clonotype was picked up many times. The J gene is TRBJ1-2, the V gene TRBV12-3 or TRBV12-4, with a possible D match to TRBD1 (6 bases). This CDR3 is built from 13 residues. V lost 7 bases and J 6 bases, leaving 15 bases between the germline ends. The CDR3 loop reads CASTQRGGDGYTF. The CDR3 region has the DNA TGTGCCAGCACCCAGAGAGGGGGGGATGGCTACACCTTC.

This clonotype was counted at least ten times. This chain links TRBV2 with TRBJ1-1; 7 bases line up with TRBD1. The CDR3 runs 12 residues. Trimming removed 3 bases from V and 10 bases from J; junction bases left unmatched: 5. CDR1 is SNHLY, CDR2 FYNNEI, per germline. The CDR3 protein is CASSEQGERAFF. The DNA of the CDR3 is TGTGCCAGCAGTGAGCAGGGGGAGCGAGCTTTCTTT.

Note on this clonotype: A read error may explain this, as a much larger clone is one base away. The V call is TRBV6-6, the J call TRBJ2-7; 10 bases agree with TRBD1. From germline, CDR1 is MNHNY and CDR2 SVGAGI (reference sequence). V was clipped by 5 bases and J by 2 bases; unmatched bases: 6. The CDR3 is 15 amino acids. CDR3 nucleotides: TGTGCCAGCAGTCAACTGGGACAGGGGACCTACGAGCAGTACTTC. This codes for CASSQLGQGTYEQYF.

The rearrangement uses TRBV5-1 and TRBJ1-2; 9 bases are a match to TRBD1. CDR1 SGHRS and CDR2 YFSETQ come from the germline V gene. Unmatched junction bases numbered 9, after V lost 0 bases and J lost 6 bases. The CDR3 consists of 16 residues. CDR3 sequence reads: CASSLAGTGTSDGYTF. The CDR3 nucleotides are TGCGCCAGCAGCTTGGCCGGGACAGGGACAAGCGATGGCTACACCTTC.

The chain joins TRBV15 to TRBJ2-7; maybe TRBD2 (5 bases). The CDR3 consists of 14 residues. V gave up 5 bases and J gave up 5 bases, with 16 bases separating them. CDR1 and CDR2 from the germline V gene are LNHNV and YYDKDF (reference sequence). CDR3 loop: CATSPVRGDNEQYF. CDR3 sequence (DNA): TGTGCCACCAGCCCCGTTCGGGGAGATAACGAGCAGTACTTC.

This clonotype has a count of ten or more. This chain links TRBV3-1 with TRBJ1-4; D is uncertain. The CDR3 spans 17 residues. V dropped 2 bases and J dropped 0 bases, with 13 bases sitting between them. CDR1 is LGHDT and CDR2 is YNNKEL in the germline V gene (reference sequence). The DNA for the CDR3 is TGTGCCAGCAGCCAAAAGTGGTCTGTTGCAACTAATGAAAAACTGTTTTTT. Its protein product is CASSQKWSVATNEKLFF.

This clonotype was picked up many times. CDR3 region: CASSFSTGRQPQHF. CDR3 DNA sequence: TGTGCCAGCAGTTTTAGTACAGGGAGGCAGCCCCAGCATTTT. This sequence joins TRBV12-3 or TRBV12-4 and TRBJ1-5; D is possibly TRBD1 (6 bases). The CDR3 totals 14 residues. The germline V and J ends were trimmed by 3 bases and 7 bases, with 13 bases remaining between them.

As concerns this clonotype: A much larger clone sits a single nucleotide away, making a read error possible. The chain carries TRBV20-1 and TRBJ2-3; the match to TRBD2 covers 11 bases. Germline V gene data show CDR1 as DFQATT and CDR2 as SNEGSKA (reference sequence). The CDR3 has 15 amino acids. The DNA of the CDR3 is TGCAGTACTAGAGATCCTAGCGGGGGGTGGGATACGCAGTATTTT. Translated, it gives CSTRDPSGGWDTQYF.